This TCR beta chain originates from a study of post-analysis software for immune sequencing data. Study context: Recorded subtypes: relapsing-remitting, secondary progressive, progressive-relapsing; some patients unannotated.

The CDR3 extends over 14 amino acids. Germline loops: CDR1 MRHNA, CDR2 SNTAGT. Trimming stripped 8 bases from V and 0 bases from J, with 8 bases between. General study points: Under F measure analysis, samples from one preparation batch co-clustered strongly. Significantly decreased normalized Chao1 diversity was recorded for multiple sclerosis patients relative to controls. Five or six TRBV segments (TRBV5-6, TRBV5-1 and TRBV20-1 among them) occurred more frequently in patients than in controls.

TCR beta cDNA libraries had unique molecular identifiers. T cells numbering about 0.9 to 10 million yielded cDNA molecules that totaled about 500,000. TCRdb recomputed calls from the PCR reads with MiXCR, one row per CDR3 protein. The data hold about 400,000 distinct CDR3 sequences, with around 37% observed a single time. At least ten counts were recorded for this clonotype. Its target is unknown. The J gene is TRBJ2-6, the V gene TRBV6-4; D call uncertain. Sequencing was carried out using blood. The source is a girl aged 10 to 17 with multiple sclerosis. The CDR3 DNA reads as TGTGCCAGCCGTAATAGCTCTGGGGCCAACGTCCTGACTTTC. Encoded protein: CASRNSSGANVLTF.